This T cell receptor (beta chain) appears in the sequencing data of a study of blood T cell repertoires in COVID-19. At the level of the study: Sites in the United States, Italy and Spain provided acute and convalescent COVID-19 samples. PBMCs, B-cell-depleted T cells, or T cells were the source of the cDNA or gDNA that made up the material.

In the original workflow: For nucleated cells, counts were estimated from reference gene primer amplification. Sequenced by immunoSEQ multiplex PCR; TCRdb stores in-frame clones only, minus some. For V, J and clone size, that table is used; D and trimming come from the DNA. The sample carries 50,000 to 70,000 clones, less than 90% recorded once. The V end was cut by 8 bases, the J end by 1 base, with 9 bases between. CDR1 and CDR2 from the germline V gene are ENHRY and SYGVKD. The CDR3 is made up of 13 amino acids. The sample taken for sequencing was peripheral blood. The chain combines TRBV10-3 with TRBJ1-5, with D hard to call. The clonotype originates from a woman between 65 and 79 years old with active COVID-19. The CDR3 here is CAIWEGSNQPQHF. CDR3 DNA: TGTGCCATCTGGGAGGGAAGCAATCAGCCCCAGCATTTT.